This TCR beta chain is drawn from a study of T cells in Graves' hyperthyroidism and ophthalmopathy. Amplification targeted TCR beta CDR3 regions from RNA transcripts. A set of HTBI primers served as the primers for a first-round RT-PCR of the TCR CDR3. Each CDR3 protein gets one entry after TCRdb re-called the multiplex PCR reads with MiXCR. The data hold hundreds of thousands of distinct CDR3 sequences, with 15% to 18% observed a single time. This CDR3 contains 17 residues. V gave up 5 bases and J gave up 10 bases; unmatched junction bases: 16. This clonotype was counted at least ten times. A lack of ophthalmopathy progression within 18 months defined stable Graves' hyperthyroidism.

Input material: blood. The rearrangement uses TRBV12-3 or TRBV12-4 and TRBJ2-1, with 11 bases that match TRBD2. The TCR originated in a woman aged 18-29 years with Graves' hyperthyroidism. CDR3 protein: CASSLSSGGASRGEQFF. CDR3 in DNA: TGTGCCAGCAGTCTAAGTAGCGGGGGGGCCTCTCGGGGCGAGCAGTTCTTC.